This T cell receptor beta chain stems from a study of T cell repertoires in cytomegalovirus infection (dated 2019 in TCRdb). Broadly, across the study: The peptide stimulations were aimed at well-studied HLA-B-restricted epitopes as well as recently identified HLA-C-restricted CMV epitopes, whose presentation resists viral immunomodulation. Because public TCR beta signatures pointed to carriage of CMV infection together with the matching HLA type, the HLA type of each donor mattered for the analysis.

What the research found in general, with its limitations: The ex vivo response was dominated by HLA-C-restricted CMV-specific TCR beta clonotypes, and the single most frequent clonotype in two of eight donors was supplied by these HLA-C-restricted clonotypes. Cumulative frequency of public TCR beta family members discriminated carriers of CMV infection plus the relevant HLA type in this cohort and an independent 352-donor cohort.

Sequencing used an Illumina HiSeq 1500. Through fastp at Q25 and MiXCR, TCRdb rebuilt clones from the public reads, retaining in-frame beta chains. Rows merge per CDR3 protein into single entries with the most common DNA and genes. The table for this sample lists 370,000 or so distinct CDR3 sequences; approximately 35% of them were counted only once. The leading ten clones occupy approximately 13% of the sample. What this sample's treatment or condition label stands for: in vitro stimulation with specific CMV peptide epitopes to enrich CMV-specific T cells. Details on this clonotype: This clone's antigen is unknown. Base qualities are missing; no much larger clone stands one base away.

V and J lose 2 bases and 6 bases, and a span of 17 bases separates them. The CDR3 starts with the cysteine, ends with the phenylalanine, and has 16 residues. The kept DNA is CDR3 alone, 48 bases in frame from the first base. The germline V gene specifies KGHDR as CDR1 and SFDVKD as CDR2. The V gene is TRBV24-1 and the J gene is TRBJ2-3, and possibly TRBD2, on 5 matching bases. The material was cultured PBMCs, obtained from culture after CMV antigen stimulation. The TCR comes from a human donor in good health (CMV status not recorded). Some clones in this sample may be carry-over from other donors' samples. The nucleotide sequence is TGTGCCACCAGTGATTGGACTGAATCCACTGGGGATACGCAGTATTTT. Its protein reads: CATSDWTESTGDTQYF.